This T cell receptor (beta chain) was identified during a study of blood T cells in healthy people across ages. General study results and limits: Estimated diversity across one million T cells was deemed an underestimate. Getting older went along with TCR beta diversity per million T cells dropping roughly linearly.

In its sample, this clonotype was seen a few times. Its antigen is still unknown. A second PCR, run for 7 to 11 cycles, used a sample-barcoded 5' primer plus a J-beta primer mix. TCRdb re-called the 5' RACE reads with MiXCR, one entry per CDR3 protein. The sample shows fewer than 2,000,000 distinct CDR3 sequences, around 42% of them seen only once. This CDR3 region has 13 residues. Trimming pared 4 bases from V and 4 bases from J, leaving 10 bases between. Germline values: CDR1 LGHDT, CDR2 YNNKEL (reference sequence). The authors drew around 11 milliliters of peripheral blood from each donor. This TCR was sampled from a human donor in good health. Material for sequencing was blood. The chain recombines TRBV3-1 with TRBJ1-1; no definite D call. CDR3 bases: TGTGCCAGCAGCCGCCACGGGCTCACTGAAGCTTTCTTT. It is translated as CASSRHGLTEAFF.